The 8 T cell receptor beta chains below come from one sample, sequenced in a study of vaccination effects on CD4 cells after COVID-19. Once cultured for about 9 days, the cells underwent separation to obtain CD4+ T cells. These receptors have no identified antigens. Sequenced by immunoSEQ multiplex PCR; TCRdb stores in-frame clones only, minus some. The table lists some 50,000 clones, around four fifths of them singletons. This sample comprised CD4+ T cells from PBMCs cultured without peptide, obtained before COVID-19 vaccination. The receptors come from a human donor who had a prior SARS-CoV-2 infection.

The rearrangement uses TRBV2 and TRBJ2-7; 8 bases align to TRBD2. V dropped 8 bases and J dropped 5; count of bases not matched to a gene: 20. The CDR3 has 17 amino acids. Germline assignment: CDR1 SNHLY and CDR2 FYNNEI. The CDR3 sequence is CASGARTLAGGNHEQYF. CDR3 in DNA: TGTGCCAGCGGCGCTCGGACCCTCGCGGGGGGCAATCACGAGCAGTACTTC.

This chain uses TRBV5-1 with TRBJ2-3; D is uncertain. The CDR3 totals 14 residues. Looked up from germline, CDR1 is SGHRS and CDR2 is YFSETQ. V lost 0 bases to trimming and J lost 2 bases, with 7 bases between them. For the CDR3, the DNA is TGCGCCAGCAGCTTGGGACAACTCACAGATACGCAGTATTTT. Protein: CASSLGQLTDTQYF.

This clone is medium-sized within its sample. This sequence joins TRBV14 and TRBJ2-5, with a weak D call TRBD1 (5 bases). The V gene's germline CDR1 is SGHDN and CDR2 FVKESK. This CDR3 has 15 amino acids. The V end lost 1 base, the J end lost 7 bases, and 16 bases lay between the germline ends. The CDR3: CASSQAGQTWGTQYF. Here the CDR3 DNA reads TGTGCCAGCAGCCAAGCAGGGCAGACATGGGGGACCCAGTACTTC.

J is TRBJ2-2 and V is TRBV7-3; 7 bases fit TRBD1. This CDR3 contains 13 residues. The germline V gene has CDR1 SGHTA and CDR2 FQGTGA. Trimming cost V 5 bases and J 6 bases; bases outside gene matches: 3. DNA of the CDR3: TGTGCCAGCAGCCAAGGACAGGCCGGGGAGCTGTTTTTT. Protein product: CASSQGQAGELFF.

The chain employs TRBV3-1 (or the pseudogene TRBV3-2) and TRBJ2-1; a weak D match, TRBD1 (6 bases). The CDR3 covers 13 residues. V was pared by 4 bases and J by 6 bases, with 10 bases between. Germline loops: CDR1 LGHDT, CDR2 YNNKEL (reference sequence). The CDR3 DNA is TGTGCCAGCAGCCTGGGGGCGGTCAATGAGCAGTTCTTC. Residues: CASSLGAVNEQFF.

V is TRBV15 and J is TRBJ1-4; D gene ambiguous. Germline V gene sequence: CDR1 LNHNV, CDR2 YYDKDF (reference sequence). V was clipped by 0 bases and J by 6 bases, with 11 bases between them. The CDR3 has 15 residues. This CDR3 reads CATSRDKGWDEKLFF. CDR3 bases: TGTGCCACCAGCAGAGATAAAGGATGGGATGAAAAACTGTTTTTT.

The gene calls are TRBV19 and TRBJ1-3, with TRBD1 identical over 7 bases. J lost 0 bases, V lost 5 bases, and 10 bases had no gene match. The CDR3 contains 17 residues. Germline V gives CDR1 LNHDA, CDR2 SQIVND (reference sequence). The CDR3 DNA sequence: TGTGCCAGTAGTGGCCCGGACAGGCACAACTCTGGAAACACCATATATTTT. It yields the protein CASSGPDRHNSGNTIYF. The full variable domain, its missing parts supplied by reference TRBV19 and TRBJ1-3, is DGGITQSPKYLFRKEGQNVTLSCEQNLNHDAMYWYRQDPGQGLRLIYYSQIVNDFQKGDIAEGYSVSREKKESFPLTVTSAQKNPTAFYLCASSGPDRHNSGNTIYFGEGSWLTVV.

V gene TRBV18 combines with J gene TRBJ2-7, with D perhaps TRBD2 (6 bases). Germline CDR1 reads KGHSH; CDR2 reads LQKENI. The CDR3 is 12 amino acids. V lost 3 bases, J lost 6 bases, and 9 bases lay in between. CDR3 amino acids: CASSPGGLEQYF. The CDR3 DNA reads TGTGCCAGCTCACCGGGGGGTCTCGAGCAGTACTTC.